A selection of T cell receptor beta chains follows, all from one sample in a study of blood T cell repertoires in COVID-19. Measured with immunoSEQ multiplex PCR; TCRdb has only the in-frame clones, and not every one. The sample lists 50,000 or so clones; around four fifths were seen once. Sequencing was performed on peripheral blood. These receptors were taken from a man in his 70s with acute or convalescent COVID-19. The CDR3 runs from the conserved cysteine through the conserved F or W. The order of the fields is D gene, J gene, V gene, clone size, CDR3 DNA, CDR3 protein. The D gene is left open where the match is weak. The size field is filled for only some rows; it gives once, few, many or a size class.

D: NA
J: TRBJ2-5
V: TRBV3-1/TRBV3-2
size: NA
DNA: TGTGCCAGCAGCCATAACAGGGGGGGAGAGACCCAGTACTTC
CDR3: CASSHNRGGETQYF

D: TRBD2
J: TRBJ2-1
V: TRBV24-1
size: NA
DNA: TGTGCCACCCGGGGGGGCGGGAACGACAATGAGCAGTTCTTC
CDR3: CATRGGGNDNEQFF

D: TRBD1
J: TRBJ2-3
V: TRBV12-5
size: NA
DNA: TGTGCTAGTGGTTTGTCGACAGGGGCAGATACGCAGTATTTT
CDR3: CASGLSTGADTQYF

D: TRBD1
J: TRBJ2-5
V: TRBV10-3
size: NA
DNA: TGTGCCATTGGGACAGGGGGAGAGACCCAGTACTTC
CDR3: CAIGTGGETQYF

D: TRBD2
J: TRBJ2-5
V: TRBV4-1
size: NA
DNA: TGCGCCAGCAGCCAAGGGCCAGGACTAGACGGGACCTTGCAAGAGACCCAGTACTTC
CDR3: CASSQGPGLDGTLQETQYF

D: TRBD2
J: TRBJ2-1
V: TRBV5-4
size: NA
DNA: TGTGCCAGCAGCTTATCTCCCGGGACTAGCGGGAGACTGCGGGGACCGTTCTTC
CDR3: CASSLSPGTSGRLRGPFF

D: NA
J: TRBJ2-7
V: TRBV7-2
size: many
DNA: TGTGCCAGCAGCTTAGCCAGGGCCTACGAGCAGTACTTC
CDR3: CASSLARAYEQYF

D: TRBD2
J: TRBJ2-2
V: TRBV5-1
size: NA
DNA: TGCGCCAGCAGCTTGGAACCCGCGGGAGCGAACACCGGGGAGCTGTTTTTT
CDR3: CASSLEPAGANTGELFF

D: NA
J: TRBJ2-6
V: TRBV18
size: NA
DNA: TGTGCCAGCTCACCTACCGGGTTTTCTGGGGCCAACGTCCTGACTTTC
CDR3: CASSPTGFSGANVLTF

D: TRBD1
J: TRBJ2-7
V: TRBV20-1
size: once
DNA: TGCAGTGCAACAGGGGTGCGCGAGCAGTACTTC
CDR3: CSATGVREQYF

D: NA
J: TRBJ1-5
V: TRBV5-8
size: NA
DNA: TGTGCCAGCAGCTCCCGCGTTTACGACACAAGCAATCAGCCCCAGCATTTT
CDR3: CASSSRVYDTSNQPQHF

D: NA
J: TRBJ1-5
V: TRBV10-3
size: NA
DNA: TGTGCCACTCAGGGTGGGAATCAGCCCCAGCATTTT
CDR3: CATQGGNQPQHF

D: NA
J: TRBJ1-6
V: TRBV10-3
size: NA
DNA: TGTGCCATCAGTGGCGTCGGAGGGGATTCACCCCTCCACTTT
CDR3: CAISGVGGDSPLHF

D: TRBD1
J: TRBJ1-1
V: TRBV6-2/TRBV6-3
size: NA
DNA: TGTGCCAGCAGCCTACAGGGGGCTGAAGCTTTCTTT
CDR3: CASSLQGAEAFF

D: TRBD1
J: TRBJ1-1
V: TRBV5-5
size: NA
DNA: TGTGCCAGCAGCTTGGCGACAGGGTGGGACACTGAAGCTTTCTTT
CDR3: CASSLATGWDTEAFF